The rows below give T cell receptor beta chains drawn from one sample of a study of blood T cell repertoires in COVID-19. TCRdb's copy holds only in-frame clones and misses some; the assay was immunoSEQ multiplex PCR. The sample comprises fewer than 500,000 clones, roughly 90% of which are singletons, and 0.75% to 0.85% rests with the top ten. The sequencing sample was made of peripheral blood. The receptors stem from a man aged 18 to 30 with COVID-19, enrolled during active disease. The CDR3 runs from the conserved cysteine through the conserved F or W. The D gene is left open where the match is weak. Not every row has a clone size; where given, it reads once, few, many or a size class.

j_call,clone_size,d_call,v_call,cdr3_aa,cdr3_nt
TRBJ2-5,-,TRBD1,TRBV7-3,CASSQTGVETQYF,TGTGCCAGCAGCCAAACAGGGGTAGAGACCCAGTACTTC
TRBJ2-7,few,-,TRBV5-5,CASSLVSLQYEQYF,TGTGCCAGCAGCTTGGTCTCGCTACAGTACGAGCAGTACTTC
TRBJ2-3,-,TRBD2,TRBV3-1/TRBV3-2,CASSPGTSGSRDTQYF,TGTGCCAGCAGCCCCGGGACTAGCGGGAGCAGGGATACGCAGTATTTT
TRBJ2-7,-,TRBD1,TRBV2,CASSEQGARCF,TGTGCCAGCAGTGAGCAGGGGGCTCGATGCTTC
TRBJ2-7,once,TRBD2,TRBV18,CASSPLAGKGGYEQYF,TGTGCCAGCTCACCCCTAGCGGGAAAAGGGGGCTACGAGCAGTACTTC
TRBJ1-2,-,-,TRBV18,CASSPPSFREGYTF,TGTGCCAGCTCACCACCGTCTTTTAGAGAGGGCTACACCTTC
TRBJ1-1,-,-,TRBV2,CASSEETRVMNTEAFF,TGTGCCAGCAGTGAAGAAACCAGGGTGATGAACACTGAAGCTTTCTTT
TRBJ2-2,-,-,TRBV12-5,CASGYHLTQGWTGELFF,TGTGCTAGTGGTTATCACCTAACACAGGGTTGGACCGGGGAGCTGTTTTTT
TRBJ2-7,-,-,TRBV29-1,CSVADSYEQYF,TGCAGCGTTGCCGACAGCTACGAGCAGTACTTC
TRBJ1-1,-,-,TRBV11-3,CASSADQRTEAFF,TGTGCCAGCAGCGCGGATCAGCGGACTGAAGCTTTCTTT
TRBJ1-2,-,-,TRBV2,CASNAREDSGYTF,TGTGCCTCAAACGCCAGGGAGGATTCTGGCTACACCTTC
TRBJ2-1,-,-,TRBV28,CASSKTVPNEQFF,TGTGCCAGCAGCAAAACTGTGCCCAATGAGCAGTTCTTC
TRBJ2-1,-,-,TRBV9,CASSLNKEAGANNEQFF,TGTGCCAGCAGCCTAAATAAGGAGGCAGGGGCCAACAATGAGCAGTTCTTC
TRBJ2-2,-,TRBD2,TRBV3-1/TRBV3-2,CASSQAQRGFNTGELFF,TGTGCCAGCAGCCAAGCCCAGCGGGGATTTAACACCGGGGAGCTGTTTTTT
TRBJ2-2,-,-,TRBV5-4,CASSLARDSGELFF,TGTGCCAGCAGCTTGGCCAGGGACTCCGGGGAGCTGTTTTTT
TRBJ2-2,-,TRBD1,TRBV7-9,CASSPGFRGRTGELFF,TGTGCCAGCAGCCCAGGGTTCAGGGGGCGAACCGGGGAGCTGTTTTTT
TRBJ2-7,-,-,TRBV29-1,CSVGQINPYEQYF,TGCAGCGTAGGACAGATTAACCCCTACGAGCAGTACTTC
TRBJ1-2,-,TRBD1,TRBV15,CATSPRGAYGYTF,TGTGCCACCAGCCCCAGGGGGGCCTATGGCTACACCTTC
TRBJ1-3,-,-,TRBV5-4,CASSLYLSGNTIYF,TGTGCCAGCAGCTTGTACTTATCTGGAAACACCATATATTTT
TRBJ2-7,-,-,TRBV4-2,CASSQEGTSSSYEQYF,TGTGCCAGCAGCCAAGAGGGCACCTCGTCCTCCTACGAGCAGTACTTC
TRBJ2-3,-,TRBD2,TRBV7-6,CASSFVLGGLSTDTQYF,TGTGCCAGCAGCTTCGTCCTCGGGGGGTTGAGCACAGATACGCAGTATTTT
TRBJ2-2,-,TRBD2,TRBV5-8,CASSLVLSSGGTAGELFF,TGTGCCAGCAGCTTGGTGTTATCTAGCGGGGGGACTGCCGGGGAGCTGTTTTTT
TRBJ1-1,-,-,TRBV5-1,CASSFREMNTEAFF,TGCGCCAGCAGCTTCAGGGAAATGAACACTGAAGCTTTCTTT
TRBJ1-3,few,-,TRBV21-1,CASSKDPRRNTIYF,TGTGCCAGCAGCAAAGATCCCAGGCGAAACACCATATATTTT
TRBJ2-7,once,TRBD1,TRBV28,CASSLGPRSGGAFLGYEQYF,TGTGCCAGCAGCCTAGGGCCACGTTCAGGGGGCGCGTTTCTCGGCTACGAGCAGTACTTC
TRBJ2-5,-,-,TRBV7-2,CASSWRGREPQYF,TGTGCCAGCAGCTGGAGGGGCCGGGAGCCCCAGTACTTC
TRBJ2-3,-,TRBD2,TRBV13,CASRRGGSTDTQYF,TGTGCCAGCAGGCGGGGGGGTAGCACAGATACGCAGTATTTT
TRBJ2-1,few,TRBD2,TRBV4-2,CASSLGSSGGNEQFF,TGTGCCAGCAGCCTCGGGTCTAGCGGGGGCAATGAGCAGTTCTTC
TRBJ2-5,-,TRBD2,TRBV7-9,CASSYGASGAKETQYF,TGTGCCAGCAGCTACGGGGCTAGCGGGGCAAAAGAGACCCAGTACTTC
TRBJ1-5,few,-,TRBV7-9,CASSPDNQPQHF,TGTGCCAGCAGCCCAGACAATCAGCCCCAGCATTTT
TRBJ2-2,-,TRBD1,TRBV25-1,CASSATGGTGELFF,TGTGCCAGCAGTGCTACAGGGGGCACCGGGGAGCTGTTTTTT
TRBJ1-5,-,-,TRBV19,CASRDFARAQHF,TGTGCCAGTAGGGACTTCGCTCGAGCCCAGCATTTT
TRBJ1-5,once,-,TRBV19,CASSRPGQPQHF,TGTGCCAGTAGTCGCCCGGGTCAGCCCCAGCATTTT
TRBJ2-1,-,TRBD1,TRBV7-9,CASSRDRANEQFF,TGTGCCAGCAGCCGGGACAGGGCCAATGAGCAGTTCTTC
TRBJ2-6,-,TRBD1,TRBV3-1/TRBV3-2,CASRPTGVGANVLTF,TGTGCCAGCAGACCCACAGGGGTAGGGGCCAACGTCCTGACTTTC
TRBJ1-2,many,-,TRBV30,CAWSTIFRGYTF,TGTGCCTGGAGTACGATTTTCAGGGGCTACACCTTC
TRBJ1-1,-,TRBD1,TRBV5-6,CASSFDRGNTEAFF,TGTGCCAGCAGCTTCGACAGGGGGAACACTGAAGCTTTCTTT
TRBJ2-7,-,TRBD1,TRBV18,CASSPSGTGGIHEQYF,TGTGCCAGCTCACCATCGGGGACAGGGGGTATCCACGAGCAGTACTTC
TRBJ2-7,-,-,TRBV7-8,CASSLIATYEQYF,TGTGCCAGCAGCTTAATAGCTACCTACGAGCAGTACTTC
TRBJ1-1,-,-,TRBV5-4,CASRRGKNTEAFF,TGTGCCAGCAGAAGGGGGAAGAACACTGAAGCTTTCTTT
TRBJ1-2,-,-,TRBV7-8,CASSQTRVLDGYTF,TGTGCCAGCAGCCAGACCCGGGTGTTAGATGGCTACACCTTC
TRBJ2-5,once,-,TRBV12-3/TRBV12-4,CANSLDPQGTQYF,TGTGCCAACAGTTTAGACCCCCAGGGGACCCAGTACTTC
TRBJ2-6,once,-,TRBV7-2,CASSTRRGSSGANVLTF,TGTGCCAGCAGCACGCGCCGGGGTTCCTCTGGGGCCAACGTCCTGACTTTC
TRBJ1-3,-,-,TRBV9,CASSGRGSGNTIYF,TGTGCCAGCAGCGGGAGGGGATCTGGAAACACCATATATTTT